The source of this TCR beta chain is a study of graft-versus-host responses after intestinal transplantation. Germline assignment: CDR1 SGHVS and CDR2 FNYEAQ. This CDR3 contains 14 residues. V was trimmed by 7 bases and J by 0 bases, leaving 13 bases between them. Clones were sequenced by immunoSEQ multiplex PCR, and TCRdb holds only the in-frame ones, with some missing. The sample records some 14,000 clones, approximately 70% being singletons. The table lists this clone with a few counts. A far larger clone is only one base removed, so a read error is likely. From the graft tissue, intraepithelial and lamina propria lymphocytes were released through processing.

The rearrangement joins TRBV7-6 to TRBJ2-7; D not resolved. The sequence came from a human patient who received an intestinal transplant, so some T cells may come from the graft donor. The input for sequencing was ileum tissue, taken around 690 days after intestinal transplantation. CDR3 DNA sequence: TGTGCCAGCATCACCGGACCGACCTCCTACGAGCAGTACTTC. Protein product: CASITGPTSYEQYF.